This TCR beta chain originates from a study of radiotherapy plus CTLA-4 blockade in lung cancer (dated by TCRdb to between 2018 and 2020). About the full investigation: Objective responses were observed in 15% to 20% of enrolled patients, and disease control was achieved in 30% to 40%. General study outcomes and caveats: Early dynamic changes in blood T cell clones, together with increased serum interferon-beta after radiation, were reported as the strongest predictors of response. After treatment with radiotherapy and ipilimumab, TCR clones that originated in tumors expanded in peripheral blood.

Focal radiation therapy combined with CTLA-4 blockade (ipilimumab) was tested in patients with chemo-refractory metastatic non-small-cell lung cancer. Libraries came from the immunoSEQ multiplex PCR assay. Held by TCRdb, this immuneACCESS table contains in-frame sequences only and omits some clones. Under half of the omission traces to an unresolved V gene where checked; the cause of the rest is unknown. Here the sample has about 51,000 clones; around 79% occur a single time. Approximately 2.5% of the sample is in the top ten clones. Taken from the germline V gene, the CDR1 and CDR2 loops are SGHTA and FQGTGA. The CDR3 sequence holds 16 residues, the cysteine and phenylalanine included. Only CDR3 DNA remains: 48 bases, in frame from the first base. V and J lose 0 bases and 0 bases, and a span of 9 bases separates them. In regard to this clone: The antigen it binds to is not known. Qualities for individual bases were not recorded, and no much larger clone is one base off.

The input for sequencing was peripheral blood, taken from a patient treated with radiotherapy plus ipilimumab. The chain is made from TRBV7-3 and TRBJ1-3; a tentative D match to TRBD1 spans 5 bases. This receptor was taken from a human donor with non-small cell lung cancer whose response to radiotherapy plus ipilimumab could not be evaluated. CDR3 loop: CASSLTATGSGNTIYF. The DNA is as follows: TGTGCCAGCAGCTTAACGGCAACAGGCTCTGGAAACACCATATATTTT.